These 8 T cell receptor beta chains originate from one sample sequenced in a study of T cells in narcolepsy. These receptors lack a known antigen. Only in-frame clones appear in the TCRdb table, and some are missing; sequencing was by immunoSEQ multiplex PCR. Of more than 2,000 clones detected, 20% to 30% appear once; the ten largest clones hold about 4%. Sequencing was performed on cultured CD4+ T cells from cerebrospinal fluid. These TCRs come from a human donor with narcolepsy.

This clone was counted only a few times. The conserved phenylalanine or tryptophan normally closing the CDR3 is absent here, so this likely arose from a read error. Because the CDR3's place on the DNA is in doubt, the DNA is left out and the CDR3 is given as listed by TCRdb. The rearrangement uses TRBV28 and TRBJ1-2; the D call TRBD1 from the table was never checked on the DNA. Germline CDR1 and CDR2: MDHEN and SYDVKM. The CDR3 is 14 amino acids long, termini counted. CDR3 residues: CASSQPSTGIRLVG.

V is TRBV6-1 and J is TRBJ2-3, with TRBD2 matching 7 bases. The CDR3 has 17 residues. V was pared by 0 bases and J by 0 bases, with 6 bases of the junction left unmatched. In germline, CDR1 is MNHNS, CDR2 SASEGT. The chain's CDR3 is CASSEAALAASTDTQYF. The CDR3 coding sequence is TGTGCCAGCAGTGAAGCGGCCCTAGCGGCTAGCACAGATACGCAGTATTTT.

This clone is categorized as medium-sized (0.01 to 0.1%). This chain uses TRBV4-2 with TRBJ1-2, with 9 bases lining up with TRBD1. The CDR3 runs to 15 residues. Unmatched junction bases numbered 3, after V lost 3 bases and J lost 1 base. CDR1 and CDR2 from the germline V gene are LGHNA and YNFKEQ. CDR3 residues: CASSHPGQGNYGYTF. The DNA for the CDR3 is TGTGCCAGCAGCCACCCGGGACAGGGTAACTATGGCTACACCTTC.

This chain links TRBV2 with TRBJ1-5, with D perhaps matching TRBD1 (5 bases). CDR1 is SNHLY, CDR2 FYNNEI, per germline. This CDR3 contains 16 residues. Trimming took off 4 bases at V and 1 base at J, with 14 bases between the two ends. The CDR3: CASSGFGAGSNQPQHF. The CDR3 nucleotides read TGTGCCAGCAGTGGATTCGGGGCGGGAAGCAATCAGCCCCAGCATTTT.

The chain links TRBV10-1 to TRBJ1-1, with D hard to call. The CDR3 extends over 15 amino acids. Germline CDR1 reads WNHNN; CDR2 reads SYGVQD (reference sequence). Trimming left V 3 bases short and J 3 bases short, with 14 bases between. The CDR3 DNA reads TGCGCCAGCAGTGATCCTAGGGAGGTAGACACTGAAGCTTTCTTT. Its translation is CASSDPREVDTEAFF.

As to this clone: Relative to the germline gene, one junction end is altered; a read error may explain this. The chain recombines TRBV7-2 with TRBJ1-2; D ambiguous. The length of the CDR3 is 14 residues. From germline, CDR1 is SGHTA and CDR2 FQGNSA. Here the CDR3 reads CASSLDSGNYGYTF. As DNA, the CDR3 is TGCGCCAGCAGCTTGGATTCGGGGAACTATGGCTACACCTTC.

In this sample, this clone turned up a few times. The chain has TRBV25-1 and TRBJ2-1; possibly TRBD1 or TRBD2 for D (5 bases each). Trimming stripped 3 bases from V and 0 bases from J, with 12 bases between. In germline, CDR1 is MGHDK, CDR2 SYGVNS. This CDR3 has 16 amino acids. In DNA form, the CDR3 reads TGTGCCAGCAGTGACGAGGGGCAAGGCTCCTACAATGAGCAGTTCTTC. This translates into CASSDEGQGSYNEQFF.

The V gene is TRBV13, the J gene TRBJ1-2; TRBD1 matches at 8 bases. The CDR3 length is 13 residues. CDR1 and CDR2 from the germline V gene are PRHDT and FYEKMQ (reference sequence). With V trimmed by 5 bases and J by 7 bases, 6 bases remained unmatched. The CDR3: CASSRDRSAGYTF. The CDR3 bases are TGTGCCAGCAGCCGGGACAGGTCAGCTGGCTACACCTTC.